This T cell receptor beta chain was identified during a study of T-cell reconstitution after alpha-beta-depleted transplantation in children. This clonotype was found many times. The target antigen is unknown. TCRbeta library construction was performed incorporating unique molecular identifiers. TCRdb re-called the PCR reads with MiXCR, one entry per CDR3 protein. Seen here are approximately 240,000 distinct CDR3 sequences, roughly a tenth observed once, and the top ten hold approximately 30%. In germline, CDR1 is SGHRS, CDR2 YFSETQ. This CDR3 comprises 15 residues. V was trimmed by 0 bases and J by 7 bases, leaving 11 bases between them. Overall study results and limits: Counts and diversity of T cells one year after transplant came mostly from newly produced T cells.

The source was PBMCs, collected before TCRalphabeta/CD19-depleted stem cell transplant. This sequence was found in a child under two years old with acute myeloid leukemia, due to receive a stem cell transplant. The V call is TRBV5-1, the J call TRBJ1-6; a possible D gene is TRBD1 (5 bases). The CDR3 bases are TGCGCCAGCAGCTTGGCGGGGGTGGAAAATTCACCCCTCCACTTT. It specifies CASSLAGVENSPLHF.